The rows below give T cell receptor beta chains drawn from one sample of a study of blood T cells in healthy people across ages. TCRdb fed the 5' RACE reads into MiXCR, producing one record per CDR3 protein. The sample lists more than 800,000 distinct CDR3 sequences, around 26% occurring once. The sample taken for sequencing was blood. The receptors shown here come from an elderly woman in good health. The CDR3 runs from the conserved cysteine through the conserved F or W. The D gene is left open where the match is weak. Size tells how often a clone was seen (once, few, many) or the class of an expanded clone, and some rows leave it out.

abundance	v_gene	j_gene	d_gene	CDR3nt	CDR3aa
many	TRBV6-5	TRBJ2-5	TRBD1	TGTGCCAGCAGTTACTACACCACTTCCCCGGACAGGATAGGGCTGGAGACCCAGTACTTC	CASSYYTTSPDRIGLETQYF
NA	TRBV18	TRBJ1-1	NA	TGTGTCAGCTCACCAAAGGGCAGGGATACTGAAGCTTTCTTT	CVSSPKGRDTEAFF
few	TRBV6-2/TRBV6-3	TRBJ2-5	NA	TGTGCCACTAAATGGGTAAGAGAGACCCAGTACTTC	CATKWVRETQYF
few	TRBV6-2/TRBV6-3	TRBJ1-5	TRBD1	TGTGCCAGCAGTCCCCCACAGGGGGGGAGCAATCAGCCCCAGCATTTT	CASSPPQGGSNQPQHF
NA	TRBV27	TRBJ1-1	NA	TGTGCCAGCAGTTCTTACGACAGATCTGAAGCTTTCTTT	CASSSYDRSEAFF
many	TRBV5-1	TRBJ2-7	NA	TGCGCCAGCAGCGGTCCGGGATCCAGGCGTTCCGAGCAGTACTTC	CASSGPGSRRSEQYF
NA	TRBV2	TRBJ1-6	TRBD1	TGTGCCAGCAGTCTTGGACAGGGGCCGCCTCCCCTCCACTTT	CASSLGQGPPPLHF
many	TRBV6-4	TRBJ2-1	TRBD2	TGTGCCAGCAGTGACGAGCTAGCGGGATACAATGAGCAGTTCTTC	CASSDELAGYNEQFF
NA	TRBV11-3	TRBJ1-3	NA	TGTGCCAGCAGCCCTGGACGGTTCTCTGGAAACACCATATATTTT	CASSPGRFSGNTIYF
few	TRBV20-1	TRBJ2-3	TRBD2	TGCAGTGCTAGTGCTAGCGGGAGGAAAGATACGCAGTATTTT	CSASASGRKDTQYF
many	TRBV6-2/TRBV6-3	TRBJ2-5	NA	TGTGCCAGCAAAAGGGGCGGGGAAGAGACCCAGTACTTC	CASKRGGEETQYF
NA	TRBV30	TRBJ2-1	TRBD2	TGTGCCGGGCGGGGTAGCGGGAGGAATGAGCAGTTCTTC	CAGRGSGRNEQFF
NA	TRBV7-2	TRBJ2-7	NA	TGTGCCAGCAGCTTGGATGGTCCGGGACCCCGGTACTTC	CASSLDGPGPRYF
NA	TRBV24-1	TRBJ2-1	NA	TGTGCCACCAGTGATCCACGGGCCCGGATCTCGAATGAGCAGTTCTTC	CATSDPRARISNEQFF
few	TRBV6-6	TRBJ1-1	NA	TGTGCCAGCAGACGCGGGGACGGAAACACTGAAGCTTTCTTT	CASRRGDGNTEAFF
few	TRBV6-6	TRBJ1-1	NA	TGTGCCAGCACCAAGGACGGTGCAATAAACACTGAAGCTTTCTTT	CASTKDGAINTEAFF